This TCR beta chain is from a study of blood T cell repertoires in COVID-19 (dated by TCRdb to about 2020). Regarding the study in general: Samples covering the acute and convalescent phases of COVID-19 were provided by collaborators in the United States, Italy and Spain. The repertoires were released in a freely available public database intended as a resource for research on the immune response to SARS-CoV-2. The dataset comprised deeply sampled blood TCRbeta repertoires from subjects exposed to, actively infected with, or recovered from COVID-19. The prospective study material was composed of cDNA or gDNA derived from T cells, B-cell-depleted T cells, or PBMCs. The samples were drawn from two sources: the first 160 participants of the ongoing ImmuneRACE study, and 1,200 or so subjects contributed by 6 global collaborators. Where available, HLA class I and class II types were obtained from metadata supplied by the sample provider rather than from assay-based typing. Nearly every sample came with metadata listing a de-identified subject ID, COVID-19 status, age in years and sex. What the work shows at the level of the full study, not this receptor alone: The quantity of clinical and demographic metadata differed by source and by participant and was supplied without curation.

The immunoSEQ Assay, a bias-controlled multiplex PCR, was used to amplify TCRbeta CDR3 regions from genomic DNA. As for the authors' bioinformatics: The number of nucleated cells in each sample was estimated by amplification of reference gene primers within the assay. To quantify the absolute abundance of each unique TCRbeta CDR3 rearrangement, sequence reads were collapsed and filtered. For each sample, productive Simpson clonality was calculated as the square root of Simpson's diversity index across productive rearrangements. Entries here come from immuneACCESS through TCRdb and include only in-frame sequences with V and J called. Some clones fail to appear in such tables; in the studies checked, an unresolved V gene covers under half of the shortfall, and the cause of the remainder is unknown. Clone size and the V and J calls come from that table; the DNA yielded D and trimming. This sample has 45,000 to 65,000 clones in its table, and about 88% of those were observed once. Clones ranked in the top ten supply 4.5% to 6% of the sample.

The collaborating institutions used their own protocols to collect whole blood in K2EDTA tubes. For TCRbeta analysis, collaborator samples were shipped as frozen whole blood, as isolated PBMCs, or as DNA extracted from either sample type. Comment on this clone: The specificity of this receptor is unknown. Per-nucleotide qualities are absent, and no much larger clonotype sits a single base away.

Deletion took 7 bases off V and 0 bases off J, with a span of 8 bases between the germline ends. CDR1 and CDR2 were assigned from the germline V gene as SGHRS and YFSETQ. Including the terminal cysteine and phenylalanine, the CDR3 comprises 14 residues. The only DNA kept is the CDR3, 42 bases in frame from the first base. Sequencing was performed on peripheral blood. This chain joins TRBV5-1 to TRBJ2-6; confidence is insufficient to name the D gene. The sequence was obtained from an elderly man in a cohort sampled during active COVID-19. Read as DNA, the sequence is TGCGCCAGCGCGGCGCTCTCTGGGGCCAACGTCCTGACTTTC. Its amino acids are CASAALSGANVLTF.